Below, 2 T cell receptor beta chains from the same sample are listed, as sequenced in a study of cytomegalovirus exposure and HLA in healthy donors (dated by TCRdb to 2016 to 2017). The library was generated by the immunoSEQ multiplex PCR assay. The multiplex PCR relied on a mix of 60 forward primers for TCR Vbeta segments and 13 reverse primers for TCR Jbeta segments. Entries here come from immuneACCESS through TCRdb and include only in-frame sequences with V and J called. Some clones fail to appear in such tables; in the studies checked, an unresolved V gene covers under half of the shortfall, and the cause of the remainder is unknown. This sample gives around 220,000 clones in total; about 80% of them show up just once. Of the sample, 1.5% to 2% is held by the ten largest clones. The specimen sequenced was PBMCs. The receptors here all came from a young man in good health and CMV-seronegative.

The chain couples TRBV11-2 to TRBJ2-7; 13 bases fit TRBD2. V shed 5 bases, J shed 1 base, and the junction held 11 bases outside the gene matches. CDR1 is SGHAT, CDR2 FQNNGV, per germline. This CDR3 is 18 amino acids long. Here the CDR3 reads CASSPAQGGLAGSYEQYF. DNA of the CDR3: TGTGCCAGCAGCCCCGCCCAGGGGGGACTAGCGGGATCCTACGAGCAGTACTTC.

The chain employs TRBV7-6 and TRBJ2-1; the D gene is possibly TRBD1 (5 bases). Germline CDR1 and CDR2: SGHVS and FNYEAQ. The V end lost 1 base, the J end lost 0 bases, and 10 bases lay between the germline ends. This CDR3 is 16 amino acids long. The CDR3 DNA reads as TGTGCCAGCAGCTTAGGTTCCGACAGCTCCTACAATGAGCAGTTCTTC. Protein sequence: CASSLGSDSSYNEQFF.